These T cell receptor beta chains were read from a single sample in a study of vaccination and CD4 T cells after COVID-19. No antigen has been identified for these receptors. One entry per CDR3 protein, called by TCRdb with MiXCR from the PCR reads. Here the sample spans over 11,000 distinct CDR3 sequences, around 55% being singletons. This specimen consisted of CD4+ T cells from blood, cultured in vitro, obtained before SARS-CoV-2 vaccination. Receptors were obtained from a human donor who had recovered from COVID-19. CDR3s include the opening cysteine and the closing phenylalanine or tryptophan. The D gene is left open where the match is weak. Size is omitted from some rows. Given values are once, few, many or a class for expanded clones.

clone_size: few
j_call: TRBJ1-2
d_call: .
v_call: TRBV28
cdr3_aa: CASRSSRGEKVFYGYTF
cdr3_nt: TGTGCCAGCAGGTCCTCGCGAGGGGAGAAAGTGTTTTATGGCTACACCTTC

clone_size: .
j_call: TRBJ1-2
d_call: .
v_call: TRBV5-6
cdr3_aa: CASSSDPGYGYTF
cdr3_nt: TGTGCCAGCAGCTCCGACCCGGGCTATGGCTACACCTTC

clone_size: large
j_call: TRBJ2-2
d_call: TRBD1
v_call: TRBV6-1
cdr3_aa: CASRWDSRWSGELFF
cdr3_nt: TGTGCCAGCAGGTGGGACAGTCGATGGTCCGGGGAGCTGTTTTTT

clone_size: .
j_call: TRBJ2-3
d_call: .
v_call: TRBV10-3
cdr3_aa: CAIRPGGADTQYF
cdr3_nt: TGTGCCATCAGACCCGGAGGTGCAGATACGCAGTATTTT

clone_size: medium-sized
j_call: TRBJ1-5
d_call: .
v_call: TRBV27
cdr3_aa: CASKGLRIRDQPQHF
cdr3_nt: TGTGCCAGCAAGGGCTTAAGGATTCGGGATCAGCCCCAGCATTTT

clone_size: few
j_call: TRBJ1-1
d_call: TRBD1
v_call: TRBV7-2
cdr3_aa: CASRLDRRVGAEAFF
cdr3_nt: TGTGCCAGCAGACTGGACAGGCGGGTCGGGGCTGAAGCTTTCTTT

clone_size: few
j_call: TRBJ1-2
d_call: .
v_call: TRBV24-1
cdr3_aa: CATSDEQGYGYTF
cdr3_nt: TGTGCCACCAGTGACGAACAGGGCTATGGCTACACCTTC

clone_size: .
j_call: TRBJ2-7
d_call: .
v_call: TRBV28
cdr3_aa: CASEGLVNEQYF
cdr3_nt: TGTGCCAGCGAGGGGCTAGTGAACGAGCAGTACTTC

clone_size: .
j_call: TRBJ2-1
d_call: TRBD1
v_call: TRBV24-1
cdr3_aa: CATSDYRGNEQFF
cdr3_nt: TGTGCCACCAGTGATTACAGGGGGAATGAGCAGTTCTTC

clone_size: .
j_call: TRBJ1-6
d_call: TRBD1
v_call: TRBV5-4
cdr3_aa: CASSLDRAYDSPLHF
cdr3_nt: TGTGCCAGCAGCCTCGACAGGGCTTACGATTCACCCCTCCACTTT

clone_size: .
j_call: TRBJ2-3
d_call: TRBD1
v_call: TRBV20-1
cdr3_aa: CSARVRQGASKDTQYF
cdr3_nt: TGCAGTGCTAGAGTTCGTCAGGGGGCCTCTAAAGATACGCAGTATTTT

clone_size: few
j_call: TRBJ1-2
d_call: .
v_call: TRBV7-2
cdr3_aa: CASSSMLFDGYTF
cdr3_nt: TGTGCCAGCAGCTCCATGTTATTCGATGGCTACACCTTC

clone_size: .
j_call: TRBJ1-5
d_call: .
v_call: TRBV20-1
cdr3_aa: CSAIRHAGGNQPQHF
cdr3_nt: TGCAGTGCTATACGACATGCAGGAGGCAATCAGCCCCAGCATTTT

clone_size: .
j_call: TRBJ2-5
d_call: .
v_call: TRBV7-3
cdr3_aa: CASSLRVGDRETQYF
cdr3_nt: TGTGCCAGCAGCTTAAGGGTCGGCGACAGAGAGACCCAGTACTTC

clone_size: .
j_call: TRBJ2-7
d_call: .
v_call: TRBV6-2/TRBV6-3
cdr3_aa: CASSDPQDEQYF
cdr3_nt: TGTGCCAGCTCCGATCCTCAGGACGAGCAGTACTTC

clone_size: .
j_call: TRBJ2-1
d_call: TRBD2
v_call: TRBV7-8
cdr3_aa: CASSQSGTRNNEQFF
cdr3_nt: TGTGCCAGCAGCCAGTCGGGGACTAGGAACAATGAGCAGTTCTTC

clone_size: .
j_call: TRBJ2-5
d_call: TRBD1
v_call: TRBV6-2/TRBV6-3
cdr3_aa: CASSQGALETQYF
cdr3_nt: TGTGCCAGTTCTCAGGGGGCCCTGGAGACCCAGTACTTC

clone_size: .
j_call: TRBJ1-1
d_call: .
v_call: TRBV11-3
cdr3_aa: CASSLEGEITFGPNTEAFF
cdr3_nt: TGTGCCAGCAGCTTGGAGGGAGAAATTACGTTTGGCCCGAACACTGAAGCTTTCTTT

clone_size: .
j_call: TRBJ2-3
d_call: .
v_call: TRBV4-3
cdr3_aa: CASSHYRDTDTQYF
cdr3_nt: TGCGCCAGCAGCCATTACCGGGATACAGATACGCAGTATTTT

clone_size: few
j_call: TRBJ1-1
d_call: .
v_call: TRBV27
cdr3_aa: CASRGTGPTEAFF
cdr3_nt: TGTGCCAGCAGGGGAACAGGGCCCACTGAAGCTTTCTTT

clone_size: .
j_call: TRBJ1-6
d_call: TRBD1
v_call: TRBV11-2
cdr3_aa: CASSAYPQGADSPLHF
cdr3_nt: TGTGCCAGCAGCGCATACCCACAGGGGGCAGATTCACCCCTCCACTTT

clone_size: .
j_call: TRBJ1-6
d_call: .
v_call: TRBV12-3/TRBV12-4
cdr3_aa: CASSLAGWGSPLHF
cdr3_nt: TGTGCCAGCAGTTTAGCAGGGTGGGGTTCACCCCTCCACTTT

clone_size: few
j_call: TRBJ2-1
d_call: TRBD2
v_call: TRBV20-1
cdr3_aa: CSVLAGDNEQFF
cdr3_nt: TGCAGTGTTCTAGCGGGAGACAATGAGCAGTTCTTC

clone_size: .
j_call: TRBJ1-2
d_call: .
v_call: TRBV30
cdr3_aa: CAWSVFTGGVYGYTF
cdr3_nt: TGTGCCTGGAGTGTATTTACAGGAGGAGTCTATGGCTACACCTTC

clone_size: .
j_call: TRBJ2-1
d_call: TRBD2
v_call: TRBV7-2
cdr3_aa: CASSLMAGDNSYNEQFF
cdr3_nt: TGTGCCAGCAGCTTAATGGCGGGGGATAACTCCTACAATGAGCAGTTCTTC

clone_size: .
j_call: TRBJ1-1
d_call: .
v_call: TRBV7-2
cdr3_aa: CASSLSENTEAFF
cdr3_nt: TGTGCCAGCAGCTTAAGTGAGAACACTGAAGCTTTCTTT

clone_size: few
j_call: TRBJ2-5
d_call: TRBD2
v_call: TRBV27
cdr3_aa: CASSWAGEETQYF
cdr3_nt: TGTGCCAGCAGTTGGGCGGGGGAAGAGACCCAGTACTTC

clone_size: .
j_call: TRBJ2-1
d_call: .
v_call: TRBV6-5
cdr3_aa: CASSSAVGSSYNEQFF
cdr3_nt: TGTGCCAGCAGTTCCGCGGTGGGTAGCTCCTACAATGAGCAGTTCTTC

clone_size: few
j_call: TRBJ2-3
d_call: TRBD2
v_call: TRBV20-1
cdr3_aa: CSASSGLADRNTQYF
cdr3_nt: TGCAGTGCTAGTTCGGGACTAGCGGATAGAAATACGCAGTATTTT

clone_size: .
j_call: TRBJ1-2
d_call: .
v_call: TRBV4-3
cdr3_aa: CASSQALTQTRGGYTF
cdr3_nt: TGCGCCAGCAGCCAAGCTCTGACCCAGACCAGGGGTGGCTACACCTTC

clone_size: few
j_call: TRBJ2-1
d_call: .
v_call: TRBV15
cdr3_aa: CATSRPRVASSYNEQFF
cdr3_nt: TGTGCCACCAGCAGACCCCGGGTAGCGTCCTCCTACAATGAGCAGTTCTTC

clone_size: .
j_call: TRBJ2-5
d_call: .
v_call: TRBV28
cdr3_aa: CASSETRGQYF
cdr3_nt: TGTGCCAGCAGTGAAACTAGGGGCCAGTACTTC

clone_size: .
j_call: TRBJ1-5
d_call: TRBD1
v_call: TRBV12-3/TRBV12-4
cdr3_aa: CASSGRDSLNQPQHF
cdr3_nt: TGTGCCAGCAGTGGCAGGGACAGCTTAAATCAGCCCCAGCATTTT

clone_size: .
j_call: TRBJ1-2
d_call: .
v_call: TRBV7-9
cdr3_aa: CASSLTGTSGRGYTF
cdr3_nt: TGTGCCAGCAGCTTAACAGGGACCTCCGGTAGGGGCTACACCTTC

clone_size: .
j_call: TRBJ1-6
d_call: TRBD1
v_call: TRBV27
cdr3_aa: CASSFAQGVDSPLHF
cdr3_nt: TGTGCCAGCAGTTTCGCGCAGGGGGTGGACTCACCCCTCCACTTT

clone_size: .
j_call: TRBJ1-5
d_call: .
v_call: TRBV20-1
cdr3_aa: CSASGRSDLGNQPQHF
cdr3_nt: TGCAGTGCATCGGGACGGAGTGATTTGGGCAATCAGCCCCAGCATTTT

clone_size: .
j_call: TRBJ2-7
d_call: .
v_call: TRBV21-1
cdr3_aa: CASSKTPPAYEQYF
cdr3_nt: TGTGCCAGCAGCAAAACCCCCCCAGCCTACGAGCAGTACTTC

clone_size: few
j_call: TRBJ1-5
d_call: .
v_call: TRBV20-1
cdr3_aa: CSAPVYIRGYQPQHF
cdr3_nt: TGCAGTGCTCCAGTCTACATTAGGGGTTATCAGCCCCAGCATTTT

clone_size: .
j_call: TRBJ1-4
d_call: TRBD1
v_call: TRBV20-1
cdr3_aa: CSARGDSEKLFF
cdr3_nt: TGCAGTGCTAGAGGGGACAGTGAAAAACTGTTTTTT

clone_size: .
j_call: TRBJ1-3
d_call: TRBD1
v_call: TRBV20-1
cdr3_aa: CSARVPGQGANTIYF
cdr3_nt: TGCAGTGCTAGAGTACCCGGACAGGGGGCGAACACCATATATTTT

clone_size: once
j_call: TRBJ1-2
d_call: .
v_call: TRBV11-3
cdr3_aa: CASSFDSSRAGGYTF
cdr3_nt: TGTGCCAGCAGTTTCGACAGTAGCAGGGCAGGTGGCTACACCTTC

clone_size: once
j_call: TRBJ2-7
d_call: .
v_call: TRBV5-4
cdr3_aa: CASSLGSGMGYEQYF
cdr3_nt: TGTGCCAGCAGCTTGGGTTCTGGTATGGGGTACGAGCAGTACTTC

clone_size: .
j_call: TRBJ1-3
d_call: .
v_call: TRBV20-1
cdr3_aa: CSARDSSDTIYF
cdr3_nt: TGCAGTGCTAGAGATTCGTCGGACACCATATATTTT

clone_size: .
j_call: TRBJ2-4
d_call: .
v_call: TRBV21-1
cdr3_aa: CASSKEGGGRNIQYF
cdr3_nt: TGTGCCAGCAGCAAAGAGGGGGGGGGCAGAAACATTCAGTACTTC

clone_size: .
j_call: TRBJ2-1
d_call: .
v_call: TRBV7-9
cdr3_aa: CASSLAPTGGNEQFF
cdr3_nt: TGTGCCAGCAGCTTAGCCCCCACCGGGGGCAATGAGCAGTTCTTC

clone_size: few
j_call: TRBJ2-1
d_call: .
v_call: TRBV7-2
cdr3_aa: CASSYKNGWGAGNNEQFF
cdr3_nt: TGTGCCAGCAGCTACAAGAACGGGTGGGGGGCCGGAAACAATGAGCAGTTCTTC

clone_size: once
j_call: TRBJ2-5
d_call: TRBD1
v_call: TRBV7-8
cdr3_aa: CASSTGTGGRTQYF
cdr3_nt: TGTGCCAGCAGTACCGGGACAGGGGGCAGGACCCAGTACTTC

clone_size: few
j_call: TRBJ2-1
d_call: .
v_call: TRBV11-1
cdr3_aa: CASSSSSSGRNEQFF
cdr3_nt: TGTGCCAGCAGCTCCAGTAGCTCGGGACGTAATGAGCAGTTCTTC

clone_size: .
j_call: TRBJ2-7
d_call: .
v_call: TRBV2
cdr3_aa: CASIRRDSSYEQYF
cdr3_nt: TGTGCCAGCATCCGCCGGGATAGCTCCTACGAGCAGTACTTC

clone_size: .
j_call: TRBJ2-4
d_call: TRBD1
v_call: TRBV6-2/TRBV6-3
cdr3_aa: CASRFTGTGVGNIQYF
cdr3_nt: TGTGCCAGCAGGTTCACCGGGACAGGGGTCGGAAACATTCAGTACTTC

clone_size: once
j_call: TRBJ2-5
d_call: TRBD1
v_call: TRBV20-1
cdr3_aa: CSALDRGFRETQYF
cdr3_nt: TGCAGTGCTCTCGACAGGGGGTTTCGAGAGACCCAGTACTTC